A single sample is the source of the 21 T cell receptor beta chains below, sequenced in a study of identical twins. TCRdb called the 5' RACE reads again in MiXCR, with one record for every CDR3 protein. The table includes about 220,000 distinct CDR3 sequences, around 6.9% detected once. This sample was also put to use in a study of yellow fever vaccine responses in identical twins.

Sequencing input: memory (CD45RO+) T cells sorted from blood. The receptors shown here come from a woman aged 18 to 35 in good health.

CDR3 residues: CASSLKTQLVTDEQYF. The CDR3 nucleotides are TGTGCCAGTAGCCTAAAGACTCAACTAGTCACGGACGAGCAGTACTTC. This chain joins TRBV19 and TRBJ2-7, with a weak D call TRBD2 (5 bases). The V end was cut by 6 bases, the J end by 5 bases, with 23 bases between. The CDR3 has 16 amino acids. Germline CDR1 and CDR2: LNHDA and SQIVND (reference sequence).

This clonotype has more than one count but fewer than ten. This chain links TRBV6-2 or TRBV6-3 with TRBJ1-5; possibly TRBD1 for D (6 bases). The germline CDR1 and CDR2 sequences are MNHEY and SVGEGT. The CDR3 totals 17 residues. Trimming took 10 bases from V and 1 from J, leaving 23 bases between them. The CDR3 sequence: CANSSGGGSFSNQPQHF. The CDR3 DNA is TGTGCCAACAGCTCAGGCGGGGGCAGTTTCAGCAATCAGCCCCAGCATTTT.

This chain connects TRBV6-2 or TRBV6-3 to TRBJ2-7; D might be TRBD1 (5 bases). Per the germline V gene, CDR1 is MNHEY and CDR2 is SVGEGT. Trimming removed 4 bases at V and 6 bases at J, with 22 bases between. The CDR3 extends over 16 amino acids. In nucleotides, the CDR3 is TGTGCCAGCAGTTCTCCGGAACCGAAAACAGGCGGCGAGCAGTACTTC. Its translation: CASSSPEPKTGGEQYF.

V usage is TRBV6-1 and J usage is TRBJ1-1; D is perhaps TRBD1 (6 bases). Trimming pared 6 bases from V and 5 bases from J, leaving 19 bases between. The CDR3 is made up of 15 amino acids. Germline-derived CDR1 and CDR2 are MNHNS and SASEGT. The CDR3 bases are TGTGCCAGCAGAAGGGACACCCCTCATATGACTGAAGCTTTCTTT. This encodes CASRRDTPHMTEAFF.

This clonotype showed up many times. V gene TRBV29-1 combines with J gene TRBJ2-2; 7 bases align to TRBD1. This CDR3 has 16 amino acids. The V gene end was trimmed by 4 bases and the J gene end by 7 bases; junction bases not matched to a gene: 15. CDR1 SQVTM and CDR2 ANQGSEA come from the germline V gene. The CDR3 region has the DNA TGCAGCGTTGTTGAGGGGGCTAGTTGGACCGGCGGGGAGCTGTTTTTT. This encodes CSVVEGASWTGGELFF.

This clonotype was picked up many times. The V call is TRBV24-1, the J call TRBJ2-7; unclear D gene. Trimming removed 2 bases from V and 2 bases from J, with 9 bases in between. CDR1 is KGHDR and CDR2 is SFDVKD in the germline V gene. The CDR3 contains 14 residues. The CDR3 sequence: CATSDSKFTYEQYF. CDR3 bases: TGTGCCACCAGTGATTCTAAATTTACCTACGAGCAGTACTTC.

The chain joins TRBV28 to TRBJ2-2; 10 bases are shared with TRBD2. CDR1 and CDR2 from the germline V gene are MDHEN and SYDVKM. Trimming at V came to 8 bases and at J to 1 base, leaving 4 bases not matched to a gene. This CDR3 region has 15 residues. Here the CDR3 reads CASEIAGGNTGELFF. Written as DNA, the CDR3 is TGTGCCAGCGAAATAGCGGGAGGGAACACCGGGGAGCTGTTTTTT.

The chain employs TRBV7-2 and TRBJ2-6; TRBD1 might be the D (6 bases). This CDR3 has 15 residues. Trimming stripped 5 bases from V and 3 bases from J, with 11 bases between. Germline V gives CDR1 SGHTA, CDR2 FQGNSA. The CDR3 DNA follows: TGTGCCAGCAGCCCCGCAGGGGTTGGGGCCAACGTCCTGACTTTC. Translated, it gives CASSPAGVGANVLTF.

The gene calls are TRBV20-1 and TRBJ2-2; 8 bases align to TRBD1. The germline gives CDR1 DFQATT, CDR2 SNEGSKA (reference sequence). CDR3 length equals 14 residues. V gave up 4 bases and J gave up 7 bases; unmatched junction bases: 8. CDR3 protein: CSANKQGDRGELFF. The CDR3 bases are TGCAGTGCTAACAAACAGGGGGATCGCGGGGAGCTGTTTTTT.

A few counts support this clonotype. The chain combines TRBV2 with TRBJ2-3; D may match TRBD1 or TRBD2 (6 bases each). Germline V gives CDR1 SNHLY, CDR2 FYNNEI. The length of the CDR3 is 16 residues. V lost 10 bases, J lost 7 bases, and 27 bases lay in between. This CDR3 reads CATTNPDRPGGYTQYF. CDR3 nucleotide sequence: TGTGCCACCACAAACCCCGACAGGCCTGGGGGGTATACGCAGTATTTT.

This clonotype was counted only a few times. This chain uses TRBV15 with TRBJ2-5, with D hard to call. This CDR3 is built from 13 residues. V shed 4 bases and J shed 5 bases, with 11 bases lying between them. In germline, CDR1 is LNHNV, CDR2 YYDKDF (reference sequence). The CDR3 is CATSNSRQETQYF. The DNA of the CDR3 is TGTGCCACCAGCAATTCTAGGCAGGAGACCCAGTACTTC.

The rearrangement links TRBV28 to TRBJ2-6, with D perhaps given as TRBD1 or TRBD2 (5 bases each). The CDR3 runs to 15 residues. The ends were cut back, 1 base at V and 4 bases at J, with 8 bases in the middle. Germline loops: CDR1 MDHEN, CDR2 SYDVKM. CDR3 nucleotide sequence: TGTGCCAGCAGTTTATCCGGGGCGGGGGCCAACGTCCTGACTTTC. Translation: CASSLSGAGANVLTF.

Ten or more counts support this clonotype. CDR3 region: CASSFSPLKQAHNEQFF. The CDR3 DNA is TGTGCCAGCAGTTTTTCGCCGCTAAAACAAGCACACAATGAGCAGTTCTTC. V and J are TRBV12-3 or TRBV12-4 and TRBJ2-1; unclear D gene. With 3 bases removed from V and 5 bases from J, the gap between germline ends came to 20 bases. This CDR3 is built from 17 residues.

This clonotype showed up just a few times. The chain carries TRBV6-1 and TRBJ2-3; 11 bases line up with TRBD1. V dropped 6 bases and J dropped 4; count of bases not matched to a gene: 6. CDR1 and CDR2 from the germline V gene are MNHNS and SASEGT. This CDR3 region has 15 residues. The CDR3 reads CASSWDRGTPDTQYF. The CDR3 bases are TGTGCCAGCAGCTGGGACAGGGGGACACCAGATACGCAGTATTTT.

This clonotype has just a few counts. The chain has TRBV20-1 and TRBJ1-5; D is uncertain. CDR3 length: 15 amino acids. V lost 3 bases and J lost 3, with 15 bases in between. In germline, CDR1 is DFQATT, CDR2 SNEGSKA (reference sequence). This CDR3 reads CSASPDRYANQPQHF. DNA for the CDR3: TGCAGTGCTAGTCCAGATAGGTATGCCAATCAGCCCCAGCATTTT.

This clonotype was detected a few times. CDR3 region: CASSSTPQGEQFF. CDR3 coding DNA: TGTGCCAGCAGTTCGACCCCTCAGGGAGAGCAGTTCTTC. The V call is TRBV7-3, the J call TRBJ2-1; D is perhaps TRBD1 (5 bases). The CDR3 covers 13 residues. The germline V gene has CDR1 SGHTA and CDR2 FQGTGA. Deletions cut 6 bases from V and 10 bases from J, with 16 bases between.

The chain links TRBV10-1 to TRBJ2-2, with 8 bases matching TRBD2. Germline V gene lookup returns CDR1 WNHNN and CDR2 SYGVQD (reference sequence). With 6 bases clipped from V and 4 bases from J, the junction kept 4 bases outside the gene matches. This CDR3 has 14 amino acids. For the CDR3, the DNA is TGCGCCAGCAGCGATCGGGGGGGCACCGGGGAGCTGTTTTTT. It yields the protein CASSDRGGTGELFF.

The chain couples TRBV28 to TRBJ2-7, with TRBD2 identical over 14 bases. Trimming cost V 7 bases and J 3 bases; bases outside gene matches: 5. This CDR3 is built from 15 residues. The germline V gene has CDR1 MDHEN and CDR2 SYDVKM. The CDR3 DNA reads TGTGCCAGCATCGGGACTAGCGGGGGAATCTACGAGCAGTACTTC. Its translation: CASIGTSGGIYEQYF.

This clonotype was counted at least ten times. This rearrangement joins TRBV20-1 to TRBJ2-7; 9 positions match TRBD2. Germline V lookup: CDR1 DFQATT, CDR2 SNEGSKA (reference sequence). With 5 bases clipped from V and 4 bases from J, the junction kept 9 bases outside the gene matches. The CDR3 runs to 14 residues. CDR3 protein: CSAQAASGEYEQYF. The CDR3 DNA reads as TGCAGTGCTCAAGCGGCTAGCGGGGAATACGAGCAGTACTTC.

This clonotype has at least ten counts. The CDR3 sequence: CASSPGHSSYEQYF. CDR3 nucleotide sequence: TGTGCCAGCAGCCCTGGCCACAGCTCCTACGAGCAGTACTTC. This sequence joins TRBV12-3 or TRBV12-4 and TRBJ2-7; the D is unclear. V was clipped by 6 bases and J by 0 bases, with 12 bases between them. The CDR3 is made up of 14 amino acids.

This clonotype was recorded many times. This sequence joins TRBV28 and TRBJ2-7, with D possibly being TRBD2 (6 bases). CDR3 length: 13 amino acids. V lost 7 bases to trimming and J lost 3 bases, with 13 bases between them. Germline V gene sequence: CDR1 MDHEN, CDR2 SYDVKM. CDR3 amino acids: CASNSGGYYEQYF. The CDR3 DNA reads TGTGCCAGCAATTCCGGGGGATACTACGAGCAGTACTTC.